This T cell receptor (beta chain) was captured in a study of vaccination and CD4 T cells after COVID-19. About the research overall: Testing by nasal swab PCR showed convalescent patients to be SARS-CoV-2 positive; roughly nine were mild and one was severe. Median time from COVID diagnosis to post-COVID sampling was 100 to 130 days (35 to 161).

This clonotype was seen more than once but under ten times. Its antigen remains unidentified. Scientists ran DNA taken from cultured CD4+ T cells through the Oncomine TCR Beta short-read assay for sequencing. Cultured CD4+ T cells yielded the extracted genomic DNA. TCRdb reanalysed the PCR reads using MiXCR and keeps one entry per CDR3 protein. In the table there are tens of thousands of distinct CDR3 sequences, 28% of which are singletons. The V segment lost 8 bases and the J segment 9 bases; nucleotides outside the gene matches: 13. Germline loops: CDR1 MDHEN, CDR2 SYDVKM. This CDR3 has 15 residues. Time point given: late sampling 161 to 241 days after vaccination in three convalescent patients. Treatment described: roughly 10-day PBMC culture with coronavirus spike peptide pools or control peptides (ViraFEST assay).

The sequence was obtained from a human donor who had recovered from COVID-19. The material was CD4+ T cells from blood, cultured in vitro, obtained about 7 months after SARS-CoV-2 vaccination. The chain employs TRBV28 and TRBJ2-1; 10 nucleotides align to TRBD2. In nucleotides, the CDR3 is TGTGCCAGCCTTAGGCTAGCGGGAGAATCCCCTGAGCAGTTCTTC. This codes for CASLRLAGESPEQFF.